This T cell receptor beta chain originates from a study of beta chain features in type 1 diabetes. In its sample, this clone was seen many times. The antigen is not known. Germline loops: CDR1 MDHEN, CDR2 SYDVKM. There are 15 residues in the CDR3. Between the trimmed V and J ends, which lost 5 bases and 0 bases, there was a span of 11 bases. The authors reverse transcribed all of the isolated RNA, so sequencing captured expressed TCRB transcripts. Data came from immunoSEQ multiplex PCR; TCRdb stores just in-frame clones and leaves some out. The repertoire holds some 350,000 clones, with around 9.6% as singletons. Regarding the study as a whole: In every one of the four CD4+ subsets, TCRB CDR3s were moderately but significantly shorter in Type 1 diabetes patients. The naive, central memory and Treg TCRB repertoires of patients appeared to be more similar to one another than those of healthy donors.

This chain joins TRBV28 and TRBJ1-3; D unresolved. The specimen sequenced was central memory CD4+ T cells from blood. The receptor was isolated from a man in his thirties or forties with type 1 diabetes. CDR3 DNA sequence: TGTGCCAGCAGTCCCAGGACGGCCTCTGGAAACACCATATATTTT. Translated, it gives CASSPRTASGNTIYF.